The 24 T cell receptor beta chains below come from one sample, sequenced in a study of CD8 T cells in Susac syndrome. RNA totalling about 0.5 to 1 ug underwent reverse transcription with random hexamers. TCRdb analysed the immunoSEQ multiplex PCR reads with MiXCR anew, one entry per CDR3 protein. This table has 200,000 to 250,000 distinct CDR3 sequences, 95% appearing once. The sequencing input was CD4+ T cells from PBMCs. These receptors were collected from a human donor with multiple sclerosis.

The chain uses TRBV10-2 and TRBJ2-2; weak D call: TRBD1 (6 bases). V shed 5 bases and J shed 0 bases, with 10 bases lying between them. The CDR3 covers 15 residues. In germline, CDR1 is WSHSY, CDR2 SAAADI. The CDR3 spells CASSSGTTNTGELFF. Here the CDR3 DNA reads TGCGCCAGCAGTTCAGGGACAACGAACACCGGGGAGCTGTTTTTT.

This clonotype has just one count. This chain uses TRBV15 with TRBJ2-7; D is unclear. The CDR3 runs to 12 residues. Germline CDR1 LNHNV, CDR2 YYDKDF (reference sequence). Deletions cut 0 bases from V and 6 bases from J, with 6 bases between. The CDR3 loop is CATSREGFEQYF. CDR3 nucleotides: TGTGCCACCAGCAGAGAGGGGTTCGAGCAGTACTTC.

The J gene is TRBJ2-2, the V gene TRBV29-1; the match to TRBD1 covers 7 bases. This CDR3 spans 14 amino acids. CDR1 SQVTM and CDR2 ANQGSEA come from the germline V gene. V was pared by 7 bases and J by 6 bases, with 11 bases of the junction left unmatched. This CDR3 is CSAQTGQWAGELFF. The DNA for the CDR3 is TGCAGCGCGCAGACAGGGCAATGGGCCGGGGAGCTGTTTTTT.

V gene TRBV27 combines with J gene TRBJ1-2; a weak D match, TRBD1 (5 bases). The V gene lost 2 bases and the J gene lost 7 bases, with 14 bases spanning the gap. Germline V CDR1 and CDR2: MNHEY, SMNVEV (reference sequence). CDR3 length: 14 amino acids. This chain's CDR3 is CASSLGGKATGYTF. The CDR3, as DNA: TGTGCCAGCAGTTTAGGGGGTAAGGCGACTGGCTACACCTTC.

This clonotype was detected once. V usage is TRBV7-3 and J usage is TRBJ2-3; D uncertain. In germline, CDR1 is SGHTA, CDR2 FQGTGA. V was cut by 5 bases and J by 1 base, with 16 bases left in between. The CDR3 consists of 16 residues. The CDR3 DNA sequence: TGTGCCAGCAGCCCTAGACCAAGTCTAGGCACAGATACGCAGTATTTT. Its protein is CASSPRPSLGTDTQYF.

The chain is built from TRBV15 and TRBJ2-7; the match to TRBD2 covers 7 bases. The V gene end was trimmed by 2 bases and the J gene end by 7 bases; junction bases not matched to a gene: 11. There are 15 residues in the CDR3. CDR1 is LNHNV, CDR2 YYDKDF, per germline (reference sequence). The CDR3 sequence is CATSRRPSGEGEQYF. CDR3 bases: TGTGCCACCAGCAGAAGACCTTCGGGGGAGGGGGAGCAGTACTTC.

The J gene is TRBJ1-2, the V gene TRBV24-1; no definite D call. The CDR3 has 15 amino acids. The V and J ends lost 5 bases and 3 bases respectively, with 15 bases between them. Germline V lookup: CDR1 KGHDR, CDR2 SFDVKD. CDR3 DNA sequence: TGTGCCACCAGTGCCTCACCCCAGAGGCACTATGGCTACACCTTC. Encoded protein: CATSASPQRHYGYTF.

The sample holds one count of this clonotype. The chain carries TRBV20-1 and TRBJ2-7, with unresolved D. The V gene's germline CDR1 is DFQATT and CDR2 SNEGSKA (reference sequence). Deletions cut 6 bases from V and 6 bases from J, with 15 bases between. The CDR3 loop spans 12 amino acids. CDR3 DNA sequence: TGCAGTGCCACAAAAAGTGGCCTCGAGCAGTACTTC. This gives the protein CSATKSGLEQYF.

The chain links TRBV29-1 to TRBJ2-2, with 9 bases matching TRBD1. V shed 7 bases, J shed 0 bases, and the junction held 9 bases outside the gene matches. The CDR3 sequence is 16 residues long. In germline, CDR1 is SQVTM, CDR2 ANQGSEA. This CDR3 is CSARDRVNPNTGELFF. The CDR3 nucleotides read TGCAGCGCCCGGGACAGGGTAAACCCGAACACCGGGGAGCTGTTTTTT.

The rearrangement links TRBV19 to TRBJ1-2; maybe TRBD1 (5 bases). This CDR3 is 15 amino acids long. V lost 7 bases, J lost 3 bases, and 18 bases lay in between. In germline, CDR1 is LNHDA, CDR2 SQIVND (reference sequence). CDR3 in DNA: TGTGCCAGTAAGACATTGAACAGGACGGACTATGGCTACACCTTC. Translating it yields CASKTLNRTDYGYTF.

This chain links TRBV18 with TRBJ2-5, with D possibly matching TRBD2 (6 bases). CDR1 is KGHSH, CDR2 LQKENI, per germline. This CDR3 is built from 12 residues. The V and J ends lost 11 bases and 2 bases respectively, with 12 bases between them. The CDR3 DNA sequence: TGTGCCGGCGGGGCCCTACAAGAGACCCAGTACTTC. Its protein product is CAGGALQETQYF.

The gene calls are TRBV30 and TRBJ2-2; 9 positions agree with TRBD1. Per germline, CDR1 GTSNPN and CDR2 SVGIG (reference sequence). Unmatched junction bases numbered 5, after V lost 4 bases and J lost 5 bases. The CDR3 length is 14 residues. CDR3 region: CAWNRGLSTGELFF. CDR3 bases: TGTGCCTGGAACAGGGGGCTTAGTACCGGGGAGCTGTTTTTT. Using reference TRBV30 and TRBJ2-2 for the parts outside the CDR3, the full variable domain is SQTIHQWPATLVQPVGSPLSLECTVEGTSNPNLYWYRQAAGRGLQLLFYSVGIGQISSEVPQNLSASRPQDRQFILSSKKLLLSDSGFYLCAWNRGLSTGELFFGEGSRLTVL.

The chain combines TRBV9 with TRBJ2-3; D is ambiguous. The CDR3 length is 16 residues. V lost 0 bases to trimming and J lost 2 bases, with 13 bases between them. Germline-derived CDR1 and CDR2 are SGDLS and YYNGEE. The DNA of the CDR3 is TGTGCCAGCAGCGTAGGTCCAGGATGGGACACAGATACGCAGTATTTT. Translation gives CASSVGPGWDTDTQYF.

This clonotype was counted only a few times. This chain links TRBV9 with TRBJ1-5; D call uncertain. V shed 3 bases and J shed 4 bases, with 8 bases lying between them. This CDR3 spans 13 amino acids. Germline V CDR1 and CDR2: SGDLS, YYNGEE. The CDR3 DNA reads TGTGCCAGCAGCGCCGGGAGTAATCAGCCCCAGCATTTT. Its translation: CASSAGSNQPQHF. Together with reference TRBV9 and TRBJ1-5, the CDR3 gives the full variable domain: DSGVTQTPKHLITATGQRVTLRCSPRSGDLSVYWYQQSLDQGLQFLIQYYNGEERAKGNILERFSAQQFPDLHSELNLSSLELGDSALYFCASSAGSNQPQHFGDGTRLSIL.

The chain has TRBV28 and TRBJ1-2; no clear D gene. V was clipped by 5 bases and J by 6 bases, with 10 bases between them. Per germline, CDR1 MDHEN and CDR2 SYDVKM. This CDR3 has 12 amino acids. The CDR3 DNA is TGTGCCAGCAGTACCCAAAGGGATGGCTACACCTTC. Translation: CASSTQRDGYTF.

This chain links TRBV2 with TRBJ2-7; D uncertain. CDR1 SNHLY and CDR2 FYNNEI come from the germline V gene. This CDR3 has 13 amino acids. V was cut by 3 bases and J by 6 bases, with 12 bases left in between. CDR3 residues: CASSEYRLVEQYF. The CDR3 coding sequence is TGTGCCAGCAGTGAGTACCGCTTGGTCGAGCAGTACTTC.

The genes are TRBV30 and TRBJ2-4, with unresolved D. V lost 1 base and J lost 1, with 2 bases in between. There are 12 residues in the CDR3. Germline CDR1 is GTSNPN and CDR2 is SVGIG (reference sequence). CDR3 in DNA: TGTGCCTGGAGTGAGGCCAAAAACATTCAGTACTTC. Translated: CAWSEAKNIQYF.

The chain has TRBV29-1 and TRBJ1-4; the D is unclear. The CDR3 has 14 amino acids. Germline values: CDR1 SQVTM, CDR2 ANQGSEA. V lost 6 bases and J 0 bases, leaving 11 bases between the germline ends. The CDR3 DNA is TGCAGCGTCTCCGGACTGCCAACTAATGAAAAACTGTTTTTT. Its translation is CSVSGLPTNEKLFF.

The gene calls are TRBV29-1 and TRBJ2-1; 12 bases align to TRBD2. V was clipped by 7 bases and J by 7 bases; unmatched bases: 8. CDR3 length: 14 amino acids. Germline values: CDR1 SQVTM, CDR2 ANQGSEA. The CDR3 nucleotides read TGCAGCGATATGACTAGCGGGAGCGCAAATGAGCAGTTCTTC. Its protein is CSDMTSGSANEQFF.

The chain is built from TRBV28 and TRBJ1-2, with D possibly TRBD1 on 6 matching bases. This CDR3 is built from 14 residues. The V and J ends lost 3 bases and 4 bases respectively, with 12 bases between them. Germline-derived CDR1 and CDR2 are MDHEN and SYDVKM. CDR3 sequence reads: CASSFGTGIYGYTF. The CDR3 coding sequence is TGTGCCAGCAGTTTTGGAACAGGGATCTATGGCTACACCTTC.

V and J are TRBV30 and TRBJ2-3; 9 bases fit TRBD2. V trimming: 8 bases; J trimming: 4 bases; junction bases outside the gene matches: 7. The CDR3 covers 13 residues. Looked up from germline, CDR1 is GTSNPN and CDR2 is SVGIG (reference sequence). In nucleotides, the CDR3 is TGTGCCACAGGACTAGCGTTGGCAGATACGCAGTATTTT. Amino acid sequence: CATGLALADTQYF.

The chain employs TRBV5-1 and TRBJ2-7; 7 bases agree with TRBD1. V dropped 6 bases and J dropped 2; count of bases not matched to a gene: 14. This CDR3 contains 16 residues. The germline V gene encodes CDR1 SGHRS and CDR2 YFSETQ. The CDR3 loop is CASNRTQGTQTYEQYF. The CDR3 DNA is TGCGCCAGCAACCGAACACAGGGGACACAAACCTACGAGCAGTACTTC.

The CDR3 DNA reads as TGTGCCAGCTCACCAACCTATCAAGAGACCCAGTACTTC. Its translation is CASSPTYQETQYF. The rearrangement links TRBV18 to TRBJ2-5; D gene unclear. Trimming removed 2 bases from V and 2 bases from J, with 6 bases in between. Germline V lookup: CDR1 KGHSH, CDR2 LQKENI. This CDR3 region has 13 residues.

DNA of the CDR3: TGCAGTGCTAGAGCCTCGGGACAGAACTCCTACAATGAGCAGTTCTTC. Amino acids: CSARASGQNSYNEQFF. The chain carries TRBV20-1 and TRBJ2-1, with 7 nucleotides matching TRBD1. CDR1 and CDR2 (germline): DFQATT, SNEGSKA (reference sequence). The CDR3 contains 16 residues. Unmatched junction bases numbered 6, after V lost 1 base and J lost 0 bases.